Shown below are 8 T cell receptor beta chains from a single sample sequenced in a study of T cells in Graves' hyperthyroidism and ophthalmopathy. TCR beta CDR3 sequences were amplified from RNA transcripts. A first-round RT-PCR of the TCR CDR3 used the HTBI primer set. Each CDR3 protein gets one entry after TCRdb re-called the multiplex PCR reads with MiXCR. The sample consists of 750,000 to 950,000 distinct CDR3 sequences, about 38% of them appearing once. The sample taken for sequencing was blood. The origin of the receptors is a man aged 18 to 35 with Graves' hyperthyroidism.

This sequence joins TRBV5-1 and TRBJ1-1; tentative D call: TRBD1 (5 bases). The ends were cut back, 1 base at V and 3 bases at J, with 16 bases in the middle. CDR1 is SGHRS, CDR2 YFSETQ, per germline. This CDR3 region has 16 residues. The CDR3 loop is CASSLPAGGRHTEAFF. CDR3 nucleotide sequence: TGCGCCAGCAGCTTGCCCGCCGGGGGTCGGCACACTGAAGCTTTCTTT.

This clonotype was found many times. The CDR3 sequence: CASSPQGWVRYTF. As DNA, the CDR3 is TGTGCCAGTAGTCCACAGGGTTGGGTCCGCTACACCTTC. The chain carries TRBV19 and TRBJ1-2; possibly TRBD1 for D (6 bases). With 5 bases removed from V and 9 bases from J, the gap between germline ends came to 16 bases. The germline CDR1 and CDR2 sequences are LNHDA and SQIVND (reference sequence). This CDR3 spans 13 amino acids.

This clonotype occurred many times. The chain uses TRBV20-1 and TRBJ1-6; no clear D. This CDR3 region has 15 residues. Germline V gene data show CDR1 as DFQATT and CDR2 as SNEGSKA (reference sequence). V was trimmed by 0 bases and J by 8 bases, leaving 14 bases between them. In DNA, the CDR3 is TGCAGTGCTAGAGATCACCAGGCTACGTATTCACCCCTCCACTTT. Amino acids: CSARDHQATYSPLHF.

The chain is built from TRBV20-1 and TRBJ1-2, with unresolved D. The CDR3 has 13 amino acids. CDR1 and CDR2 (germline): DFQATT, SNEGSKA (reference sequence). The V gene lost 3 bases and the J gene lost 2 bases, with 10 bases spanning the gap. CDR3 in DNA: TGCAGTGCTAGCATTCTGAAAAACTATGGCTACACCTTC. It specifies CSASILKNYGYTF.

This clonotype was counted at least ten times. This chain connects TRBV10-3 to TRBJ1-1, with D unclear. The germline V gene encodes CDR1 ENHRY and CDR2 SYGVKD. V was shortened by 4 bases and J by 6 bases, with 12 bases between the two germline ends. CDR3 length: 13 amino acids. CDR3 in DNA: TGTGCCATCAGTGGAGAGGGAATGCCTGAAGCTTTCTTT. It yields the protein CAISGEGMPEAFF.

This clonotype was detected ten times or more. The chain carries TRBV7-9 and TRBJ2-7; tentatively, D is TRBD2 (5 bases). The V end lost 0 bases, the J end lost 5 bases, and 11 bases lay between the germline ends. Germline lookup yields CDR1 SEHNR and CDR2 FQNEAQ (reference sequence). This CDR3 spans 14 amino acids. The CDR3 DNA is TGTGCCAGCAGCTTAGCGACGGGGATAAACGAGCAGTACTTC. Protein: CASSLATGINEQYF.

Worth noting for this clonotype: The conserved final phenylalanine or tryptophan is absent from the CDR3, which likely points to a read error. It is unclear where the CDR3 begins or ends on the DNA, so no DNA is shown, and the CDR3 is as TCRdb lists it. V gene TRBV5-4 combines with J gene TRBJ1-3; TRBD1, as called in the table, went unchecked against the DNA. The CDR3 has 10 residues if both end residues are counted. Germline lookup yields CDR1 SGHNT and CDR2 YYREEE (reference sequence). The CDR3 spells CASSGDREDT.

V usage is TRBV5-4 and J usage is TRBJ1-3; D is unresolved. The CDR3 is 15 amino acids. Germline CDR1 SGHNT, CDR2 YYREEE (reference sequence). Trimming left V 0 bases short and J 0 bases short, with 7 bases between. The CDR3 spells CASSLEGFSGNTIYF. In DNA, the CDR3 is TGTGCCAGCAGCTTGGAGGGTTTCTCTGGAAACACCATATATTTT.